Each of the 20 T cell receptor beta chains below was sequenced from the same sample in a study of blood T cell repertoires in COVID-19. The protocol was immunoSEQ multiplex PCR, while the TCRdb copy is restricted to in-frame clones and leaves out a portion. The sample consists of about 160,000 clones, approximately 87% of them appearing once. Sequenced sample: peripheral blood. Every receptor here comes from a woman in her 70s with COVID-19, enrolled during active disease.

The chain carries TRBV3-1 (or the pseudogene TRBV3-2) and TRBJ1-2; no reliable D call. Germline V gives CDR1 LGHDT, CDR2 YNNKEL (reference sequence). The CDR3 extends over 13 amino acids. The ends were cut back, 0 bases at V and 4 bases at J, with 6 bases in the middle. The CDR3 bases are TGTGCCAGCAGCCAAGAATCTATCTATGGCTACACCTTC. This sequence encodes CASSQESIYGYTF.

This clone appeared a single time. This rearrangement joins TRBV5-1 to TRBJ2-7; D might be TRBD1 (5 bases). Trimming removed 0 bases at V and 5 bases at J, with 15 bases between. CDR1 is SGHRS and CDR2 is YFSETQ in the germline V gene. The CDR3 is made up of 15 amino acids. In nucleotides, the CDR3 is TGCGCCAGCAGCTTGGAAGGCAGGGTGATCGACGAGCAGTACTTC. Translation gives CASSLEGRVIDEQYF.

The chain carries TRBV4-2 and TRBJ2-5, with D tentatively TRBD1 (5 bases). The V gene's germline CDR1 is LGHNA and CDR2 YNFKEQ. This CDR3 is 15 amino acids long. With 5 bases removed from V and 5 bases from J, the gap between germline ends came to 18 bases. The CDR3 nucleotides read TGTGCCAGCAGCATCCGACCTGGGGCCGAGGAGACCCAGTACTTC. Its protein product is CASSIRPGAEETQYF.

The chain links TRBV24-1 to TRBJ1-5; no clear D gene. This CDR3 comprises 14 residues. The V and J ends lost 3 bases and 2 bases respectively, with 7 bases between them. Germline V gives CDR1 KGHDR, CDR2 SFDVKD. The CDR3 DNA is TGTGCCACCAGTGATCCTGAGGGCAATCAGCCCCAGCATTTT. It translates to CATSDPEGNQPQHF.

This clone showed up just once. The rearrangement uses TRBV7-3 and TRBJ2-1, with TRBD2 matching 8 bases. V trimming: 2 bases; J trimming: 4 bases; junction bases outside the gene matches: 4. The CDR3 runs to 15 residues. Germline V CDR1 and CDR2: SGHTA, FQGTGA. CDR3 DNA: TGTGCCAGCAGCTTACCGGGGGGGCCGTACAATGAGCAGTTCTTC. Protein sequence: CASSLPGGPYNEQFF.

V is TRBV7-3 and J is TRBJ2-1; TRBD2 aligns across 11 bases. Trimming at V came to 5 bases and at J to 9 bases, leaving 9 bases not matched to a gene. This CDR3 has 15 amino acids. The germline gives CDR1 SGHTA, CDR2 FQGTGA. The CDR3 nucleotides read TGTGCCAGCAGCCCAAATAGCGGGGGGGCGCCTGAGCAGTTCTTC. This translates into CASSPNSGGAPEQFF.

CDR3 protein: CASSAGQGAMGSPLHF. DNA for the CDR3: TGTGCCAGCAGCGCCGGACAGGGGGCGATGGGTTCACCCCTCCACTTT. The chain employs TRBV5-4 and TRBJ1-6, with 11 bases identical to TRBD1. This CDR3 has 16 amino acids. The trim removed 4 bases at V and 9 bases at J, leaving 9 bases unmatched. The germline V gene encodes CDR1 SGHNT and CDR2 YYREEE (reference sequence).

This chain uses TRBV30 with TRBJ2-7; TRBD2 might be the D (6 bases). The J call may be faulty, since TRBJ2-5 better matches the DNA end. This CDR3 spans 12 amino acids. Germline-derived CDR1 and CDR2 are GTSNPN and SVGIG (reference sequence). The DNA for the CDR3 is TGTGCCTGGAGTGCGGGGCGGGGGACCCAGTACTTC. It is translated as CAWSAGRGTQYF.

The CDR3 DNA follows: TGCAGTGCTAGTGAGACAGTGATAAATTCACCCCTCCACTTT. Translated, it gives CSASETVINSPLHF. V usage is TRBV20-1 and J usage is TRBJ1-6; weak D call: TRBD1 (5 bases). The V end was cut by 3 bases, the J end by 7 bases, with 13 bases between. The V gene's germline CDR1 is DFQATT and CDR2 SNEGSKA (reference sequence). The CDR3 is 14 residues long.

This chain uses TRBV30 with TRBJ2-2; D remains unclear. Germline CDR1 and CDR2: GTSNPN and SVGIG (reference sequence). V was cut by 3 bases and J by 5 bases, with 4 bases left in between. This CDR3 is 11 amino acids long. CDR3 region: CAWSQTGELFF. In nucleotides, the CDR3 is TGTGCCTGGAGCCAGACCGGGGAGCTGTTTTTT.

This clone is categorized as medium-sized. The chain is built from TRBV6-1 and TRBJ1-6, with D possibly matching TRBD1 (6 bases). This CDR3 comprises 17 residues. V lost 2 bases and J 5 bases, leaving 16 bases between the germline ends. The germline V gene encodes CDR1 MNHNS and CDR2 SASEGT. CDR3 in DNA: TGTGCCAGCAGTGAACATTTCAGGACAGCTAATAATTCACCCCTCCACTTT. Protein sequence: CASSEHFRTANNSPLHF.

This chain joins TRBV11-3 and TRBJ1-6; D possibly corresponds to TRBD1 (5 bases). Germline CDR1 and CDR2: SGHNT and YENEEA. Trimming took off 1 base at V and 9 bases at J, with 10 bases between the two ends. CDR3 length: 14 residues. As DNA, the CDR3 is TGTGCCAGCAGCTTAGGGACAACGGGTTCACCCCTCCACTTT. This gives the protein CASSLGTTGSPLHF.

This rearrangement joins TRBV2 to TRBJ1-2; D might be TRBD1 (5 bases). The CDR3 length is 11 residues. The V gene's germline CDR1 is SNHLY and CDR2 FYNNEI. The V end lost 9 bases, the J end lost 7 bases, and 12 bases lay between the germline ends. CDR3 DNA sequence: TGTGCCAGTTCTCAGGGAATTGGCTACACCTTC. This sequence encodes CASSQGIGYTF.

The chain links TRBV7-6 to TRBJ2-1, with a possible D match to TRBD2 (7 bases). CDR1 is SGHVS, CDR2 FNYEAQ, per germline. With 1 base removed from V and 5 bases from J, the gap between germline ends came to 12 bases. The CDR3 spans 15 residues. In DNA, the CDR3 is TGTGCCAGCAGCTTAGAGGGGGGGGCCCACAATGAGCAGTTCTTC. Its translation is CASSLEGGAHNEQFF.

The chain employs TRBV6-6 and TRBJ2-7, with TRBD1 identical over 8 bases. The CDR3 has 15 residues. The V and J ends lost 6 bases and 1 base, in that order; junction bases with no gene match: 8. The germline gives CDR1 MNHNY, CDR2 SVGAGI (reference sequence). The CDR3 protein is CASRDRVQGSYEQYF. The CDR3 coding sequence is TGTGCCAGCAGGGACAGGGTTCAGGGGTCCTACGAGCAGTACTTC.

V and J are TRBV7-8 and TRBJ1-1; the D is unclear. Germline-derived CDR1 and CDR2 are SGHVS and FQNEAQ. The ends were cut back, 1 base at V and 0 bases at J, with 6 bases in the middle. The CDR3 spans 14 residues. The CDR3 region has the DNA TGTGCCAGCAGCTTAGGACTCATGAACACTGAAGCTTTCTTT. Protein: CASSLGLMNTEAFF.

The rearrangement links TRBV4-2 to TRBJ1-1; D call uncertain. Germline CDR1 LGHNA, CDR2 YNFKEQ. The V gene lost 0 bases and the J gene lost 10 bases, with 18 bases spanning the gap. The CDR3 runs 15 residues. This chain's CDR3 is CASSQDRSEGRVAFF. The CDR3 DNA reads as TGTGCCAGCAGCCAAGACCGGTCGGAAGGGAGGGTAGCTTTCTTT.

Here the CDR3 DNA reads TGTGCCACCAGCAGGGGACAGAGTCAGTCGGGCGGCTACACCTTC. This encodes CATSRGQSQSGGYTF. This chain connects TRBV15 to TRBJ1-2; TRBD1 matches at 7 bases. The CDR3 extends over 15 amino acids. Germline trimming cut 3 bases from V and 8 bases from J; bases unmatched to any gene: 12. Germline assignment: CDR1 LNHNV and CDR2 YYDKDF (reference sequence).

The CDR3 sequence: CSASVIESGYTF. CDR3 bases: TGCAGTGCTAGTGTAATAGAAAGCGGCTACACCTTC. V and J are TRBV20-1 and TRBJ1-2; D not certain. Per germline, CDR1 DFQATT and CDR2 SNEGSKA (reference sequence). This CDR3 comprises 12 residues. Trimming cost V 3 bases and J 8 bases, with 13 bases left between them.

This sequence joins TRBV7-3 and TRBJ1-1; 9 bases agree with TRBD1. The CDR3 totals 17 residues. Germline CDR1 and CDR2: SGHTA and FQGTGA. V lost 0 bases to trimming and J lost 3 bases; unmatched junction nucleotides: 8. CDR3 protein: CASSLTSTGGVDTEAFF. Written as DNA, the CDR3 is TGTGCCAGCAGCTTAACGTCTACAGGGGGCGTGGACACTGAAGCTTTCTTT.